The rows below give T cell receptor beta chains drawn from one sample of a study of lymphopenia after photon versus proton radiotherapy. TCRdb's copy holds only in-frame clones and misses some; the assay was immunoSEQ multiplex PCR. The sample contains 15,000 to 20,000 clones, 70% to 90% of which appear only once. Here the sequenced sample was peripheral blood, taken from a patient treated with proton-based radiotherapy. These receptors came from a man between 65 and 80 years old with pancreatic cancer. Each CDR3 is given without its conserved first and last residue.

v_call,j_call,cdr3_aa
TRBV30,TRBJ1-2,AWSSQGPYGYT
TRBV30,TRBJ2-2,AWSRPLAGMNTGELF
TRBV7-9,TRBJ1-2,ASSWDNSNYGYT
TRBV7-3,TRBJ1-1,ASSRQGNTEAF
TRBV7-2,TRBJ1-2,ASSLSQGYGYT
TRBV2,TRBJ1-1,ASIREQVTEAF
TRBV11-1,TRBJ2-3,ASSLVAEGAQY
TRBV25-1,TRBJ1-2,ASSATGTGDYGYT
TRBV5-4,TRBJ2-7,ASSIPGGPSYEQY
TRBV7-9,TRBJ2-1,ASSRSEQGKQF
TRBV7-2,TRBJ1-2,ASSRAGPNYGYT
TRBV6-1,TRBJ1-1,ASWDRGLAF
TRBV7-3,TRBJ2-1,ASSFRPGAYNEQF
TRBV27,TRBJ1-5,ASSLSAGNQPQH
TRBV5-1,TRBJ1-3,ASSLPGRGNTIY
TRBV7-3,TRBJ2-5,ASSPTGAQETQY
TRBV5-4,TRBJ2-5,ASRKGTSGSIGTQY
TRBV11-2,TRBJ1-5,ASSLGSVAAGGQPQH
TRBV9,TRBJ2-3,ASSAGGESAYTQY
TRBV7-9,TRBJ2-3,ASSLDSGAVTDTQY
TRBV19,TRBJ2-2,ASSTPGSGPSGRGGTGELF
TRBV5-1,TRBJ1-3,ASSLAGGSGNTIY
TRBV28,TRBJ2-7,ASPPPGQPYEQY
TRBV23-1,TRBJ2-7,ASSRGGGYEQY
TRBV14,TRBJ1-1,ASSQWENTEAF
TRBV15,TRBJ1-2,ATSSNPRATVGYT
TRBV9,TRBJ1-3,ASSTGNTIY
TRBV30,TRBJ2-6,AWEKGVGANVLT
TRBV4-1,TRBJ1-2,ASSQEKAAHGYT
TRBV11-2,TRBJ2-2,ASSTYRGRTGELF
TRBV5-1,TRBJ2-1,ASSLVGGSTYNEQF
TRBV6-5,TRBJ1-1,ASSSQLGPEAF
TRBV5-1,TRBJ2-6,ASSSSGRAYGANVLT
TRBV6-4,TRBJ1-4,ASSYSMGQGPEKLF
TRBV7-9,TRBJ2-3,ASSPTTSTDTQY
TRBV18,TRBJ1-6,ASSPAGPPRRNSPLH
TRBV18,TRBJ1-3,ASSPMGNTIY
TRBV4-2,TRBJ2-7,ASSQLLGRDSSYEQY
TRBV5-1,TRBJ2-2,ASSARQGAGTGELF
TRBV9,TRBJ2-5,ASSVGLNGGETQY
TRBV6-6,TRBJ2-7,ASSRLYSYEQY
TRBV6-1,TRBJ1-4,ASSEASASTNEKLF
TRBV7-8,TRBJ2-3,ASSDDLAGGTSTDTQY
TRBV19,TRBJ2-7,ASSFSTGSSYEQY
TRBV28,TRBJ2-1,ASSPRDYEQF
TRBV29-1,TRBJ2-3,SVGLVADTQY
TRBV11-2,TRBJ2-5,ASSRDKTQETQY
TRBV7-2,TRBJ2-3,ASRETSTDTQY
TRBV2,TRBJ2-3,ASSERRGPDTQY
TRBV11-3,TRBJ2-2,ASSLERSTGELF
TRBV5-1,TRBJ1-1,ASSSQEQGPTEAF